The present T cell receptor beta chain was sequenced within a study of blood T cell repertoires in COVID-19. Produced via immunoSEQ multiplex PCR; TCRdb's table is partial and in-frame only. The sample includes over 250,000 clones, 86% of them seen just once. CDR1 and CDR2 (germline): LNHDA, SQIVND (reference sequence). This CDR3 spans 15 amino acids. V lost 3 bases to trimming and J lost 4 bases, with 16 bases between them. The TCR was taken from a woman aged 70 to 79 with COVID-19, enrolled during active disease. The sequenced sample consisted of peripheral blood. The chain carries TRBV19 and TRBJ2-7; D is possibly TRBD2 (7 bases). The CDR3 region is CASSIGAGAGYEQYF. As DNA, the CDR3 is TGTGCCAGTAGTATTGGGGCGGGGGCCGGTTACGAGCAGTACTTC.